These T cell receptor beta chains were read from a single sample in a study of T cells in localized non-small cell lung cancer. TCRdb's table, derived via immunoSEQ multiplex PCR, lists solely in-frame clones and lacks some. The sample has 40,000 to 65,000 clones, 85% to 90% seen once. This material consisted of PBMCs, taken before any cancer treatment. These receptors were collected from a female donor with stage II lung adenocarcinoma. CDR3s include the opening cysteine and the closing phenylalanine or tryptophan. The order of the fields is clone size, D gene, J gene, V gene, CDR3 DNA, CDR3 protein. The D gene is left open where the match is weak. Clone size, where shown, is once, few, many, or a class for clones that have expanded.

>NA|TRBD1|TRBJ1-1|TRBV9
TGTGCCAGCAGCGCCGGGACAGTGAACACTGAAGCTTTCTTT
CASSAGTVNTEAFF
>NA|NA|TRBJ2-1|TRBV18
TGTGCCAGCTCACCGAGTACCTCCTACAATGAGCAGTTCTTC
CASSPSTSYNEQFF
>NA|NA|TRBJ1-1|TRBV9
TGTGCCAGCAGCGTAAACACACTCCCAAACACTGAAGCTTTCTTT
CASSVNTLPNTEAFF
>NA|NA|TRBJ2-1|TRBV4-1
TGCGCCAGCAGCCCTGGGACGGGGAGAGCCAATGAGCAGTTCTTC
CASSPGTGRANEQFF
>NA|NA|TRBJ1-1|TRBV5-1
TGCGCCAGCAGCTTAAGCCGCCACACTGAAGCTTTCTTT
CASSLSRHTEAFF
>NA|NA|TRBJ1-2|TRBV14
TGTGCCAGCAGCCAACAGATTTCAGGGGATGGCTACACCTTC
CASSQQISGDGYTF
>NA|NA|TRBJ1-1|TRBV9
TGTGCCAGCAGCGTAGTACCGGGAGAAGCTTTCTTT
CASSVVPGEAFF
>NA|NA|TRBJ1-1|TRBV5-5
TGTGCCAGCAGCTTTAGCAGAATGAACACTGAAGCTTTCTTT
CASSFSRMNTEAFF
>NA|NA|TRBJ2-6|TRBV10-2
TGCGCCAGCGGAGACTTAGGACGGAACTCTGGGGCCAACGTCCTGACTTTC
CASGDLGRNSGANVLTF
>NA|NA|TRBJ2-2|TRBV6-4
TGTGCCAGCAGTGACGAAGGGACTCTTACCGGGGAGCTGTTTTTT
CASSDEGTLTGELFF
>NA|NA|TRBJ2-6|TRBV19
TGTGCCAGTAGTATAGATCAAGCCCACTCTGGGGCCAACGTCCTGACTTTC
CASSIDQAHSGANVLTF
>NA|NA|TRBJ2-2|TRBV15
TGTGCCACCAGCAGAGGTCTCCAGGGCGGGGAGCTGTTTTTT
CATSRGLQGGELFF
>NA|NA|TRBJ1-6|TRBV7-9
TGTGCCAGCAGCCCCTCGACAGAGTATAATTCACCCCTCCACTTT
CASSPSTEYNSPLHF
>NA|NA|TRBJ1-5|TRBV27
TGTGCCAGCAGCAAAGCCAATCAGCCCCAGCATTTT
CASSKANQPQHF
>once|NA|TRBJ2-1|TRBV2
TGTGCCAGCAGTGAAATCACGGGGTACTCCTACAATGAGCAGTTCTTC
CASSEITGYSYNEQFF
>NA|NA|TRBJ2-5|TRBV7-2
TGTGCCAGCAGCTTAGCCCCAGTGGGGGGAGGAGAGACCCAGTACTTC
CASSLAPVGGGETQYF
>NA|NA|TRBJ1-2|TRBV5-1
TGCGCCAGCAGCTTGGCCCAGCAGGACGCGGATGGCTACACCTTC
CASSLAQQDADGYTF